Presented here are 18 T cell receptor beta chains from one specimen sequenced in a study of blood T cell repertoires in COVID-19. TCRdb keeps only in-frame clones here, not all; method: immunoSEQ multiplex PCR. Among under 80,000 clones listed, roughly nine tenths were seen once. What was sequenced was peripheral blood. The source is a man older than 75 in a cohort sampled during active COVID-19.

The genes are TRBV14 and TRBJ2-1; tentative D call: TRBD2 (6 bases). The CDR3 extends over 17 amino acids. CDR1 and CDR2 (germline): SGHDN, FVKESK. The germline V and J ends were trimmed by 1 base and 0 bases, with 13 bases remaining between them. CDR3 amino acids: CASSQVSGLNSYNEQFF. As DNA, the CDR3 is TGTGCCAGCAGCCAAGTGTCCGGACTAAACTCCTACAATGAGCAGTTCTTC.

This clone showed up just once. The rearrangement uses TRBV12-5 and TRBJ2-5; tentatively, D is TRBD2 (6 bases). Germline loops: CDR1 LGHNT, CDR2 FRNRAP. The CDR3 covers 15 residues. Trimming cost V 8 bases and J 2 bases, with 18 bases left between them. The CDR3 nucleotides read TGTGCTAGTAGGTGGGGGGTGGGATCGCAAGAGACCCAGTACTTC. Translation gives CASRWGVGSQETQYF.

This sequence joins TRBV27 and TRBJ2-3; 10 positions agree with TRBD2. With V trimmed by 7 bases and J by 3 bases, 13 bases remained unmatched. The CDR3 sequence is 17 residues long. CDR1 and CDR2 from the germline V gene are MNHEY and SMNVEV (reference sequence). The CDR3 DNA sequence: TGTGCCAGCAAACCGGTGGGGGTAGCGGGGGGTACAGATACGCAGTATTTT. Translating it yields CASKPVGVAGGTDTQYF.

The chain employs TRBV18 and TRBJ2-1; D is undetermined. Germline values: CDR1 KGHSH, CDR2 LQKENI. This CDR3 comprises 14 residues. The V end lost 3 bases, the J end lost 2 bases, and 8 bases lay between the germline ends. This chain's CDR3 is CASSPGETYNEQFF. The CDR3 nucleotides are TGTGCCAGCTCACCGGGCGAAACCTACAATGAGCAGTTCTTC.

The J gene is TRBJ2-5, the V gene TRBV19; TRBD2 might be the D (5 bases). Germline V gene data show CDR1 as LNHDA and CDR2 as SQIVND (reference sequence). Trimming pared 3 bases from V and 3 bases from J, leaving 8 bases between. The CDR3 has 13 residues. DNA for the CDR3: TGTGCCAGTAGTATGGTACTAGAAGAGACCCAGTACTTC. The encoded protein is CASSMVLEETQYF.

The chain recombines TRBV19 with TRBJ2-3, with D possibly matching TRBD2 (5 bases). The CDR3 loop spans 15 amino acids. V lost 4 bases and J lost 1, with 12 bases in between. Germline V gene sequence: CDR1 LNHDA, CDR2 SQIVND (reference sequence). The CDR3: CASSTLGSGTDTQYF. The CDR3 DNA sequence: TGTGCCAGTAGTACCCTAGGGAGTGGCACAGATACGCAGTATTTT.

This chain uses TRBV5-1 with TRBJ2-1, with unresolved D. The germline CDR1 and CDR2 sequences are SGHRS and YFSETQ. Trimming stripped 2 bases from V and 6 bases from J, with 12 bases between. The CDR3 has 14 amino acids. The CDR3, as DNA: TGCGCCAGCAGCTTTGGCAGTCCCCTCAATGAGCAGTTCTTC. Protein sequence: CASSFGSPLNEQFF.

V gene TRBV6-6 combines with J gene TRBJ1-2, with 9 bases aligning to TRBD1. Germline-derived CDR1 and CDR2 are MNHNY and SVGAGI (reference sequence). The CDR3 totals 13 residues. The J segment lost 8 bases and the V segment lost 3 bases, leaving 4 bases of the junction unmatched. The DNA for the CDR3 is TGTGCCAGCAGTTATGGACAGGGGTTCGGCTACACCTTC. Translating gives CASSYGQGFGYTF.

The chain uses TRBV7-2 and TRBJ1-1; D is uncertain. The V gene's germline CDR1 is SGHTA and CDR2 FQGNSA. V dropped 6 bases and J dropped 3 bases, with 17 bases sitting between them. The CDR3 length is 15 residues. This chain's CDR3 is CASSYQSGLDTEAFF. Written as DNA, the CDR3 is TGTGCCAGCAGTTACCAAAGCGGGTTGGACACTGAAGCTTTCTTT.

The chain couples TRBV10-3 to TRBJ2-7; no reliable D call. Germline lookup yields CDR1 ENHRY and CDR2 SYGVKD. V was clipped by 2 bases and J by 8 bases, with 10 bases between them. The CDR3 is made up of 12 amino acids. The CDR3 spells CAISEEQFQQYF. CDR3 nucleotide sequence: TGTGCCATCAGTGAGGAACAGTTCCAGCAGTACTTC.

The chain joins TRBV5-6 to TRBJ1-1; weak D call: TRBD1 (5 bases). Trimming pared 4 bases from V and 4 bases from J, leaving 14 bases between. Looked up from germline, CDR1 is SGHDT and CDR2 is YYEEEE. This CDR3 comprises 14 residues. CDR3 in DNA: TGTGCCAGCAGCCCTGGGACTTACAGCACTGAAGCTTTCTTT. Encoded protein: CASSPGTYSTEAFF.

The rearrangement uses TRBV6-5 and TRBJ2-7; 9 bases agree with TRBD1. Trimming at V came to 6 bases and at J to 7 bases, leaving 4 bases not matched to a gene. The CDR3 runs 12 residues. CDR1 is MNHEY and CDR2 is SVGAGI in the germline V gene. The CDR3 nucleotides read TGTGCCAGCAGAGGGACAGGGCGGGAGCAGTACTTC. Translating gives CASRGTGREQYF.

This chain links TRBV24-1 with TRBJ2-1; perhaps TRBD2 as D (6 bases). The CDR3 spans 13 residues. From germline, CDR1 is KGHDR and CDR2 SFDVKD. The V and J ends lost 2 bases and 10 bases respectively, with 11 bases between them. CDR3 region: CATSDSWDLEQFF. The CDR3 DNA reads TGTGCCACCAGTGATTCATGGGACTTAGAGCAGTTCTTC.

The chain combines TRBV9 with TRBJ2-2, with 11 bases lining up with TRBD1. Germline V gene data show CDR1 as SGDLS and CDR2 as YYNGEE. After removal of 2 bases from V and 5 bases from J, the junction contained 11 bases not matched to a gene. There are 18 residues in the CDR3. This CDR3 is CASSVLKGTGGKTGELFF. The CDR3 DNA is TGTGCCAGCAGCGTCCTGAAAGGGACAGGGGGAAAAACCGGGGAGCTGTTTTTT.

This chain uses TRBV5-4 with TRBJ2-4; D gene unclear. The CDR3 loop spans 15 amino acids. V dropped 2 bases and J dropped 0 bases, with 9 bases sitting between them. Per the germline V gene, CDR1 is SGHNT and CDR2 is YYREEE (reference sequence). DNA for the CDR3: TGTGCCAGCAGCTTAGAGGCAACAGCCAAAAACATTCAGTACTTC. Amino acid sequence: CASSLEATAKNIQYF.

This CDR3 reads CASSLMEAQTQETQYF. In nucleotides, the CDR3 is TGCGCCAGCAGCTTGATGGAGGCACAGACACAAGAGACCCAGTACTTC. The V gene is TRBV5-1, the J gene TRBJ2-5; D is perhaps TRBD2 (5 bases). The V end lost 1 base, the J end lost 2 bases, and 15 bases lay between the germline ends. Germline CDR1 is SGHRS and CDR2 is YFSETQ. This CDR3 spans 16 amino acids.

The chain recombines TRBV6-1 with TRBJ2-7; D gene uncertain. The CDR3 consists of 15 residues. The germline V and J ends were trimmed by 2 bases and 3 bases, with 14 bases remaining between them. Germline V CDR1 and CDR2: MNHNS, SASEGT. CDR3 DNA: TGTGCCAGCAGTGAAACCGGCGCCGGGTTCTACGAGCAGTACGTC. Translation: CASSETGAGFYEQYV.

This chain connects TRBV2 to TRBJ2-1; no clear D. The length of the CDR3 is 11 residues. Germline loops: CDR1 SNHLY, CDR2 FYNNEI. The ends were cut back, 5 bases at V and 8 bases at J, with 7 bases in the middle. CDR3 protein: CASSPRYEQFF. The CDR3 coding sequence is TGTGCCAGCAGTCCTAGGTATGAGCAGTTCTTC.